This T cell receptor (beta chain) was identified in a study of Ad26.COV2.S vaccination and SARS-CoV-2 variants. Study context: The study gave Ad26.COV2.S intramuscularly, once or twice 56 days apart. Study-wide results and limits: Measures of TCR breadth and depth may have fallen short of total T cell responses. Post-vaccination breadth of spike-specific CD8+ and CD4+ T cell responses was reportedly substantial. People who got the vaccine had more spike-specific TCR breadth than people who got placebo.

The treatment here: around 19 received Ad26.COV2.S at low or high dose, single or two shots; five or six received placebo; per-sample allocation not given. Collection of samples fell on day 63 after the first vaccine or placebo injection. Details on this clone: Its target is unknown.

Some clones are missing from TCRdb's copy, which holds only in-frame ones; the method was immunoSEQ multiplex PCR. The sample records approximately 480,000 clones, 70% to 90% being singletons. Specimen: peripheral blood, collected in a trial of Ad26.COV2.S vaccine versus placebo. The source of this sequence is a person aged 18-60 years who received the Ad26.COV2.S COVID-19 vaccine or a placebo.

The chain's CDR3 is CASVGNTIYF. The CDR3 DNA reads as TGTGCCAGCGTTGGAAACACCATATATTTT. The chain combines TRBV28 with TRBJ1-3; D call uncertain. The germline CDR1 and CDR2 sequences are MDHEN and SYDVKM. CDR3 length: 10 amino acids. Trimming stripped 8 bases from V and 3 bases from J, with 2 bases between.